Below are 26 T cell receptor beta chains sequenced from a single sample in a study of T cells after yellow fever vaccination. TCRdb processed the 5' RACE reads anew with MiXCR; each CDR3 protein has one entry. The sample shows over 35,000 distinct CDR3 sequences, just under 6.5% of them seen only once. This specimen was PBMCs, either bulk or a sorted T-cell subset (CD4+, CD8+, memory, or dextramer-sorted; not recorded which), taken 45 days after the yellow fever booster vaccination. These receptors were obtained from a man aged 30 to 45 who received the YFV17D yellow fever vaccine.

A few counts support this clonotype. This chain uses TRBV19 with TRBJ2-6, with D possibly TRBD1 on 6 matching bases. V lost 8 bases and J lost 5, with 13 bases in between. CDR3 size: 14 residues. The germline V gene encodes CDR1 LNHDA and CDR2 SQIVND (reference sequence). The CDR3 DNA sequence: TGTGCCAGTGGCGGGCAGGGGTGGGCCAACGTCCTGACTTTC. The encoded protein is CASGGQGWANVLTF.

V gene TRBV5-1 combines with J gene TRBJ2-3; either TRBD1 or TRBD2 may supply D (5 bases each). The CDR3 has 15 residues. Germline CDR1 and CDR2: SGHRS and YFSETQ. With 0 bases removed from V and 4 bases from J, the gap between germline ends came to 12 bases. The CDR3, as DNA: TGCGCCAGCAGCTTGGTGGGGCGCGGGCCAGATACGCAGTATTTT. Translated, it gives CASSLVGRGPDTQYF.

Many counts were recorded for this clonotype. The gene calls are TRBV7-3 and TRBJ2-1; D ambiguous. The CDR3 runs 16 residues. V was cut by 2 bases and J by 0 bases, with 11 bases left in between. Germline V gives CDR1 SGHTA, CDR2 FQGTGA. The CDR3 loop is CASSLVRRGSYNEQFF. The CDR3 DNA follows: TGTGCCAGCAGCTTAGTCAGGCGCGGCTCCTACAATGAGCAGTTCTTC.

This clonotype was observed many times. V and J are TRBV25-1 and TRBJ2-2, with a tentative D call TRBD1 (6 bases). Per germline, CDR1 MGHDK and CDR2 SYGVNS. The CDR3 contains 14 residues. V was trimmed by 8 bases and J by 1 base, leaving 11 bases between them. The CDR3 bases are TGTGCCAGCGGAGGACAGCAGAACACCGGGGAGCTGTTTTTT. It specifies CASGGQQNTGELFF.

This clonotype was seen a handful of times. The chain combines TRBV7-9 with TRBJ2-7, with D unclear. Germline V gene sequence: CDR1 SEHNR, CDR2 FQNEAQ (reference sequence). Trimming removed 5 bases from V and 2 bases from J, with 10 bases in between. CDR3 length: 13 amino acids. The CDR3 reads CASSQSSPYEQYF. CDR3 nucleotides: TGTGCCAGCAGCCAATCGAGCCCCTACGAGCAGTACTTC.

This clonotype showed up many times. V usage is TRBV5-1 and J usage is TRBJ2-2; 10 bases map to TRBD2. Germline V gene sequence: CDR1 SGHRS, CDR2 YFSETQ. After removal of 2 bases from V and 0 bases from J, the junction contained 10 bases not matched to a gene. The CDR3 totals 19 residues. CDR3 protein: CASSFLPLAGRTNTGELFF. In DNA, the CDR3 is TGCGCCAGCAGCTTCTTACCACTAGCGGGAAGGACGAACACCGGGGAGCTGTTTTTT.

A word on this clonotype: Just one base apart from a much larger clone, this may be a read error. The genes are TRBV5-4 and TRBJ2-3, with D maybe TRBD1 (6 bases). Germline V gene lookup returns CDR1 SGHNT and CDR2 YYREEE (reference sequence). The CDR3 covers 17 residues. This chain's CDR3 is CGSSVPGERYSTDTQYF. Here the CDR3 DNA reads TGTGGCAGCAGCGTCCCAGGGGAACGATATAGCACAGATACGCAGTATTTT.

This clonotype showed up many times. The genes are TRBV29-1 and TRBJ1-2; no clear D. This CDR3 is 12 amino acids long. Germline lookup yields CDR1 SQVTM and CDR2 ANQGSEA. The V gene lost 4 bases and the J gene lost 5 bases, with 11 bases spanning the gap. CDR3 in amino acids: CSVVLGRYGYTF. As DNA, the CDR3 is TGCAGCGTTGTGTTGGGCAGATATGGCTACACCTTC.

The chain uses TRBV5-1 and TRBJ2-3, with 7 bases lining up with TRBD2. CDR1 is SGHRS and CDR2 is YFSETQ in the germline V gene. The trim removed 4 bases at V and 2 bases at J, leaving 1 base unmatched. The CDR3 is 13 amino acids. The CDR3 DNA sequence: TGCGCCAGCAGCCGGGACTACACAGATACGCAGTATTTT. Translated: CASSRDYTDTQYF.

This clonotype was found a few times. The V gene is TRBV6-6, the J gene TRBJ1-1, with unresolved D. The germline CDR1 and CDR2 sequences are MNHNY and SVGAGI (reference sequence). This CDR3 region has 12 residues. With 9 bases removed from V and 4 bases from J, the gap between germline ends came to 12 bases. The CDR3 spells CASRPYPTEAFF. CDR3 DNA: TGTGCCAGTAGACCTTACCCCACTGAAGCTTTCTTT.

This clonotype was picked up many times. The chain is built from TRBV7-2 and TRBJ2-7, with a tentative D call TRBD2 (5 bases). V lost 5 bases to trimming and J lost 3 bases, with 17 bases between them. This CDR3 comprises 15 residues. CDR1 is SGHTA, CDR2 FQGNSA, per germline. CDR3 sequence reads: CASSGIAGPDYEQYF. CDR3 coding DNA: TGTGCCAGCAGCGGAATTGCGGGTCCAGACTACGAGCAGTACTTC.

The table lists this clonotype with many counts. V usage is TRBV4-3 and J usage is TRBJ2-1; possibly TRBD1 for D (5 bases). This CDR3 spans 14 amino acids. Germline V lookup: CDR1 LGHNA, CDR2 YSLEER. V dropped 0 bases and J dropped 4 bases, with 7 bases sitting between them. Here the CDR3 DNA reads TGCGCCAGCAGCCAAGATGCAGGGTACAATGAGCAGTTCTTC. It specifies CASSQDAGYNEQFF.

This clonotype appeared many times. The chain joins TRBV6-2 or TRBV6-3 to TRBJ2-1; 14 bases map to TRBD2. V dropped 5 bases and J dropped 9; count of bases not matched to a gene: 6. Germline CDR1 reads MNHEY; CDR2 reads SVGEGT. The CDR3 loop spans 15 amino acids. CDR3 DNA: TGTGCCAGCAGTCCCCTAGGACTAGCGGGAGGTGAGCAGTTCTTC. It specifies CASSPLGLAGGEQFF.

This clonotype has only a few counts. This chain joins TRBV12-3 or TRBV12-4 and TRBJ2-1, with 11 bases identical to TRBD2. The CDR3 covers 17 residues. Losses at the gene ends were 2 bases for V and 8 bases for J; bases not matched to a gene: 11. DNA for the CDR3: TGTGCCAGCAGTTTAAGCCTAGCGGGAGGAGGGTTATATGAGCAGTTCTTC. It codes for CASSLSLAGGGLYEQFF.

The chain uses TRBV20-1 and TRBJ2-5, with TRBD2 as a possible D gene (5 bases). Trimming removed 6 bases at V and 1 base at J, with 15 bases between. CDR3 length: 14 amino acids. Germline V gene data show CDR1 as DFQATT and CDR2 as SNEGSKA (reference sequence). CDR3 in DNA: TGCAGTGCCAACATGGCGCGGGCCCAAGAGACCCAGTACTTC. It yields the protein CSANMARAQETQYF.

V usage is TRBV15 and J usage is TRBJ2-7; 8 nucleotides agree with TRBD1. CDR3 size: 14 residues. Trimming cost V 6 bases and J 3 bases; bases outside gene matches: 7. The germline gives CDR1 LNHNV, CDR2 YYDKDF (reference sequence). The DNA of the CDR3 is TGTGCCACCAGACTGGACAGGGTGAACTACGAGCAGTACTTC. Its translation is CATRLDRVNYEQYF. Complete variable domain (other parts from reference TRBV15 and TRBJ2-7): DAMVIQNPRYQVTQFGKPVTLSCSQTLNHNVMYWYQQKSSQAPKLLFHYYDKDFNNEADTPDNFQSRRPNTSFCFLDIRSPGLGDTAMYLCATRLDRVNYEQYFGPGTRLTVT.

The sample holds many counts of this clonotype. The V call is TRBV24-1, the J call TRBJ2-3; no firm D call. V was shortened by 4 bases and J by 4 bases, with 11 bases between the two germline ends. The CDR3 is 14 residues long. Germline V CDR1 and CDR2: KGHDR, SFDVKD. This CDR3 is CATSDPGGPDTQYF. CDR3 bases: TGTGCCACCAGTGACCCGGGCGGCCCAGATACGCAGTATTTT.

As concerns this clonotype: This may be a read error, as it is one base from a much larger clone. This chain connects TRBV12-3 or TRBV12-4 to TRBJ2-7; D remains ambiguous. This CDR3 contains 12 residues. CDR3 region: CAISFSHHEQYF. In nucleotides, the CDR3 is TGTGCCATCAGTTTCAGCCACCACGAGCAGTACTTC.

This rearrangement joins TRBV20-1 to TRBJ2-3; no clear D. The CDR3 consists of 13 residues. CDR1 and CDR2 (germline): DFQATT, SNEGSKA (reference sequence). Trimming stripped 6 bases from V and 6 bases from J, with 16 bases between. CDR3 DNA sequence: TGCAGTGCCCCCTTAATATCGTCGGATACGCAGTATTTT. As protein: CSAPLISSDTQYF.

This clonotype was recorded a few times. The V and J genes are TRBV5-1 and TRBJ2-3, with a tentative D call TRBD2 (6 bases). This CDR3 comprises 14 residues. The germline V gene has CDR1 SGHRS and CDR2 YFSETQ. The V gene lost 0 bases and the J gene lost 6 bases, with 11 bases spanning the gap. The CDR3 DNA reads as TGCGCCAGCAGCTTGGAAGGGACTCCCGATACGCAGTATTTT. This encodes CASSLEGTPDTQYF.

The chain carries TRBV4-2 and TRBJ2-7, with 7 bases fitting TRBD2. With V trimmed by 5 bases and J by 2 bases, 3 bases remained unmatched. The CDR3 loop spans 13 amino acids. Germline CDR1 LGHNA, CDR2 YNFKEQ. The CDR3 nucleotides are TGTGCCAGCAGCTTCGGGACTACCTACGAGCAGTACTTC. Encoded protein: CASSFGTTYEQYF.

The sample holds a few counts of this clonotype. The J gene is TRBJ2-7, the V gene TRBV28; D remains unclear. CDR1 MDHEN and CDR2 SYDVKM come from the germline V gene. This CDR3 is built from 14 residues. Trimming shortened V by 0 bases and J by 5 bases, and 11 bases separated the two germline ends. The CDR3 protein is CASSLWGMMDEQYF. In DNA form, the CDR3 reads TGTGCCAGCAGTTTATGGGGGATGATGGACGAGCAGTACTTC.

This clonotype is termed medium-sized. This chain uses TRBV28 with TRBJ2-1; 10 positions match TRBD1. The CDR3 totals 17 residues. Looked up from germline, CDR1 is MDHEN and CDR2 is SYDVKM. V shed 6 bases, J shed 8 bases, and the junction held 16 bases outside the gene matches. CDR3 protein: CASSSPGTGDDFYEQFF. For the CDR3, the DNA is TGTGCCAGCAGCTCCCCTGGGACAGGGGACGATTTTTATGAGCAGTTCTTC. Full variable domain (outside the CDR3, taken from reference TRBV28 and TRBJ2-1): DVKVTQSSRYLVKRTGEKVFLECVQDMDHENMFWYRQDPGLGLRLIYFSYDVKMKEKGDIPEGYSVSREKKERFSLILESASTNQTSMYLCASSSPGTGDDFYEQFFGPGTRLTVL.

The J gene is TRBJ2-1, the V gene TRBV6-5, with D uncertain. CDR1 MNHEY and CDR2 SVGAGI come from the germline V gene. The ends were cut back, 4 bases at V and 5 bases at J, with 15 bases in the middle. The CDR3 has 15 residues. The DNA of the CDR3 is TGTGCCAGCAGTTCCGGACCCACTTTCGACAATGAGCAGTTCTTC. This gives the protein CASSSGPTFDNEQFF.

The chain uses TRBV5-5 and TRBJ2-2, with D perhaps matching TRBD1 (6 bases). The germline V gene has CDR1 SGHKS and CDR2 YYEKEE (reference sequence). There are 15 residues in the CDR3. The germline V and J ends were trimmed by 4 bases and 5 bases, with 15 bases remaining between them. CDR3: CASSLMGARTGELFF. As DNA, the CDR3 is TGTGCCAGCAGCCTAATGGGGGCGCGAACCGGGGAGCTGTTTTTT.

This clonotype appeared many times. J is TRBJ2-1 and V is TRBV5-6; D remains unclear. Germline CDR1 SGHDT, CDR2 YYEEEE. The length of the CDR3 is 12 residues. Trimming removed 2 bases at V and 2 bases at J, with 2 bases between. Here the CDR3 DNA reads TGTGCCAGCAGCTTCCCCTACAATGAGCAGTTCTTC. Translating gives CASSFPYNEQFF.